This T cell receptor beta chain was documented in a study of blood T cells in healthy people across ages. The wider study: Capture via template switching afforded approximately one barcoded beta molecule per two T cells. Study outcomes and limitations: In the absence of known donor CMV status, changes in expanded clonotypes were possibly confounded.

To note about this clonotype: Its matching antigen is unknown.

PCR was performed a second time for about 7 to 11 cycles using a sample-barcoded 5' primer and a J-beta primer mix. Carrying 12 random nucleotides, a template-switch adaptor labeled each individual cDNA molecule. TCRdb ran MiXCR on the 5' RACE reads and lists one entry per CDR3 protein. The sample holds about 1 million distinct CDR3 sequences, less than 50% seen once. The CDR3 is made up of 17 amino acids. V was pared by 0 bases and J by 7 bases, with 22 bases between. In germline, CDR1 is MNHEY, CDR2 SVGAGI. The chain employs TRBV6-5 and TRBJ2-7; D is uncertain. This receptor was obtained from a woman aged 60-75 years in good health. Sequenced: blood. CDR3 nucleotide sequence: TGTGCCAGCAGTTACTCTGAAATGGGAAGCTCCTACAATGAGCAGTACTTC. This gives the protein CASSYSEMGSSYNEQYF.